The TCR beta chain described here comes from a study of tumor-infiltrating lymphocytes in primary liver carcinoma. Study outcomes and limitations: Significantly larger top-250-clone fractions were found in tumors than in blood (p = 0.039). Tumor region pairs showed greater overlap than either tumor-adjacent or tumor-blood pairs did.

Co-extracted RNA and DNA came from 20-30 mg of unsorted bulk tissue. Donors were untreated and chronically infected with HBV. The proportion of viable tumor cells exceeded 75% in every tumor sample. Reverse transcription of about 0.5 ug total RNA with a constant-region primer produced TCR beta cDNA. Slightly modified ARM-PCR served as the procedure for the TCR beta libraries. These libraries came from three rounds of nested multiplex PCR. The first two PCR rounds, around 10 cycles each, used TRBV1-TRBV30 forward primers and a C-beta reverse primer. TCRdb reprocessed the multiplex PCR reads with MiXCR, giving one entry per CDR3 protein. The sample gives roughly 57,000 distinct CDR3 sequences, roughly 70% of which show up once; approximately 52% is in the top ten. Note on this clonotype: Its antigen is still unknown. The junction does not match germline at one end; this may be a read error.

The germline CDR1 and CDR2 sequences are SGHRS and YFSETQ. The CDR3 has 15 amino acids. The sequencing input was liver tumor tissue from sampling region 2. The subset: tumor region T2, inferior pole. This receptor was taken from a man aged 35 to 55 with primary liver carcinoma and hepatitis B virus infection. This rearrangement joins TRBV5-1 to TRBJ1-2, with D perhaps TRBD1 (5 bases). The CDR3 is CASSPRNRSSYDYTF. In nucleotides, the CDR3 is TGCGCCAGCAGCCCGCGCAACAGGAGTAGCTATGACTACACCTTC.